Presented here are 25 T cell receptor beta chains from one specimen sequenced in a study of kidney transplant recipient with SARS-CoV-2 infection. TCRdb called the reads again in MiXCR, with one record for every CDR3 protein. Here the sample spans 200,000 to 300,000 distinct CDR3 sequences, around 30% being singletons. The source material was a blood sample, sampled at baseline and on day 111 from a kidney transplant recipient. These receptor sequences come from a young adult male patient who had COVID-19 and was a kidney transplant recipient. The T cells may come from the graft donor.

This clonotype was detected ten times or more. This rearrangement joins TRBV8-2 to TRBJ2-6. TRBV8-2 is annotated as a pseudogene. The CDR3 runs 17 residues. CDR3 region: CGSRSRITQSRANVLTF. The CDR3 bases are TGTGGCAGTAGGTCCAGGATAACACAAAGTCGGGCCAACGTCCTGACTTTC.

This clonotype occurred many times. This CDR3 is CASSPPGGKSGELFF. In DNA form, the CDR3 reads TGTGCCAGCTCACCACCAGGGGGCAAATCCGGGGAGCTGTTTTTT. The V and J genes are TRBV18 and TRBJ2-2; 7 bases agree with TRBD1. The CDR3 is 15 amino acids. V lost 0 bases to trimming and J lost 6 bases; unmatched junction nucleotides: 4. Germline values: CDR1 KGHSH, CDR2 LQKENI. The whole variable domain, remainder taken from reference TRBV18 and TRBJ2-2, is NAGVMQNPRHLVRRRGQEARLRCSPMKGHSHVYWYRQLPEEGLKFMVYLQKENIIDESGMPKERFSAEFPKEGPSILRIQQVVRGDSAAYFCASSPPGGKSGELFFGEGSRLTVL.

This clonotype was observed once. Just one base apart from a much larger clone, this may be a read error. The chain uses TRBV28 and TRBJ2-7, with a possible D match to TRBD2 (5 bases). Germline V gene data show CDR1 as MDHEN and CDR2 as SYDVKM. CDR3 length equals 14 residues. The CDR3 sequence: CASNLRASRGEQYF. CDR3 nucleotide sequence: TGTGCCAGCAATTTAAGGGCCTCTCGGGGCGAGCAGTACTTC. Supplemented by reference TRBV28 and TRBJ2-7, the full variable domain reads DVKVTQSSRYLVKRTGEKVFLECVQDMDHENMFWYRQDPGLGLRLIYFSYDVKMKEKGDIPEGYSVSREKKERFSLILESASTNQTSMYLCASNLRASRGEQYFGPGTRLTVT.

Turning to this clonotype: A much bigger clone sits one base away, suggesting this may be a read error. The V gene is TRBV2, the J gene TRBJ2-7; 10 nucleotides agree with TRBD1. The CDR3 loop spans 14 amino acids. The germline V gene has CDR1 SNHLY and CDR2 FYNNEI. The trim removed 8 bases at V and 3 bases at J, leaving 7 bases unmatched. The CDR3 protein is CASAPGQGLYEQYF. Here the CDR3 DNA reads TGTGCCAGCGCCCCGGGACAGGGGCTCTACGAGCAGTACTTC.

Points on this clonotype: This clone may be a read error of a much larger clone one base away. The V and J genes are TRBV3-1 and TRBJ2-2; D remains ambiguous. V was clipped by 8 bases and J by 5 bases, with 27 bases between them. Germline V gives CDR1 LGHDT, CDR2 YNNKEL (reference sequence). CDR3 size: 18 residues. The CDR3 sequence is CASGGVGPISGLTGELFF. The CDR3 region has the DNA TGTGCCAGCGGCGGTGTGGGTCCCATTTCAGGCTTGACCGGGGAGCTGTTTTTT.

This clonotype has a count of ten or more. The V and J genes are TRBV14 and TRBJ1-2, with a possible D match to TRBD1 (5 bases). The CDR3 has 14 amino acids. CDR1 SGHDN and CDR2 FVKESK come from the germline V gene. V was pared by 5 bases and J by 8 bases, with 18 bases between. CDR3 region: CASSDDQGISGYTF. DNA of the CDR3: TGTGCCAGCAGCGACGACCAGGGAATAAGCGGCTACACCTTC. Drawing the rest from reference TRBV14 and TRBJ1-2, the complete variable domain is EAGVTQFPSHSVIEKGQTVTLRCDPISGHDNLYWYRRVMGKEIKFLLHFVKESKQDESGMPNNRFLAERTGGTYSTLKVQPAELEDSGVYFCASSDDQGISGYTFGSGTRLTVV.

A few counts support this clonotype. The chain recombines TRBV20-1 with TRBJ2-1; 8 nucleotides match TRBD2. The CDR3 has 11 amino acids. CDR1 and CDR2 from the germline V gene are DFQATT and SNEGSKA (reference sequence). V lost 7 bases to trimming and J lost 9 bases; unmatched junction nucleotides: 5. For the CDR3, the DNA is TGCAGTGTACCTAGCGGGTTTGAGCAGTTCTTC. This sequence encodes CSVPSGFEQFF.

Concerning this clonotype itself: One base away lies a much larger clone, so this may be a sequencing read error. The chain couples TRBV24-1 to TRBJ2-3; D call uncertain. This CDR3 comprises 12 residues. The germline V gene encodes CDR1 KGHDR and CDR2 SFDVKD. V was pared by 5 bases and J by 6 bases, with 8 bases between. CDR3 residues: CATSGFGDTQYF. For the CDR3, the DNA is TGTGCCACCAGTGGTTTCGGTGATACGCAGTATTTT.

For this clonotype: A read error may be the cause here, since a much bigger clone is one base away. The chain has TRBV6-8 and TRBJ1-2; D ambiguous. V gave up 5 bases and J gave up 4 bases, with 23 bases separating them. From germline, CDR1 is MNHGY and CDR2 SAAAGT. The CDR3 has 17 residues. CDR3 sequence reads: CASSEYERSRKAYGYTF. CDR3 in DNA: TGTGCCAGCAGTGAGTATGAACGCTCTAGAAAGGCCTATGGCTACACCTTC.

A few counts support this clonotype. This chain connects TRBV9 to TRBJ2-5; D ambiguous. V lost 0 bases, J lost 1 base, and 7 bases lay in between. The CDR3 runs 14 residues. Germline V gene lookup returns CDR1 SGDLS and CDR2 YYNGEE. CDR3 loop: CASSVGGSQETQYF. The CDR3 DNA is TGTGCCAGCAGCGTAGGGGGAAGCCAAGAGACCCAGTACTTC.

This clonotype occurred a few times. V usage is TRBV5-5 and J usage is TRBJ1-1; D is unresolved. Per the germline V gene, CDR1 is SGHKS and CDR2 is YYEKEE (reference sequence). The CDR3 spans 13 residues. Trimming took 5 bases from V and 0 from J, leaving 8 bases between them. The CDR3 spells CASRFDLNTEAFF. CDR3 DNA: TGTGCCAGCAGATTTGACCTGAACACTGAAGCTTTCTTT.

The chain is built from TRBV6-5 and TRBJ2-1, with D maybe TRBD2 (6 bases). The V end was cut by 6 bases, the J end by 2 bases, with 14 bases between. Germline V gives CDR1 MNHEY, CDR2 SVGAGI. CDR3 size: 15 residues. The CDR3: CASRRLASPYNEQFF. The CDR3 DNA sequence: TGTGCCAGCAGGAGGCTAGCGTCGCCCTACAATGAGCAGTTCTTC.

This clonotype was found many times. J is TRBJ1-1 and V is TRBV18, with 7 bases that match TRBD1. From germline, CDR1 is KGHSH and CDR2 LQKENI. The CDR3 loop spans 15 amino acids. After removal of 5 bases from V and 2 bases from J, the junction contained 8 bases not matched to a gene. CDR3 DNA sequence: TGTGCCAGCTCAGAACAGGGGCAGATTAACACTGAAGCTTTCTTT. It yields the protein CASSEQGQINTEAFF. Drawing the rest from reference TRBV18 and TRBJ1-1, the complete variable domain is NAGVMQNPRHLVRRRGQEARLRCSPMKGHSHVYWYRQLPEEGLKFMVYLQKENIIDESGMPKERFSAEFPKEGPSILRIQQVVRGDSAAYFCASSEQGQINTEAFFGQGTRLTVV.

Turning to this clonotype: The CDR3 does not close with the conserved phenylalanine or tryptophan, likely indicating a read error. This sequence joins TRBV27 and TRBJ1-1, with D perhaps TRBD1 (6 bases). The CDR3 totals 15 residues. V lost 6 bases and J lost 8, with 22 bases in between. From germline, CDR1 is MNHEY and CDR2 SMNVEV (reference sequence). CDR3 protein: CASSQNRLQGTEAFL. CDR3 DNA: TGTGCCAGCAGCCAGAACCGCTTACAGGGAACAGAAGCTTTCCTT.

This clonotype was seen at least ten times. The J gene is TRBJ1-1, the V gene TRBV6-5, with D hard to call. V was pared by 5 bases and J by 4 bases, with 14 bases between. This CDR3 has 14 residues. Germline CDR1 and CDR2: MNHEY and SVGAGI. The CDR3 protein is CASSDRARGTEAFF. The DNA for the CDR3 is TGTGCCAGCAGTGATAGGGCACGGGGCACTGAAGCTTTCTTT.

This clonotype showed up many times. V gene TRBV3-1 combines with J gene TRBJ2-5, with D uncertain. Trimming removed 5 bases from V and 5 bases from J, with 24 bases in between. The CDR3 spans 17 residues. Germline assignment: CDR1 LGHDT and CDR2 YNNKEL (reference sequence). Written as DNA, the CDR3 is TGTGCCAGCAGCGGGTGGTATCCCATTTCTTTCTCTGAGACCCAGTACTTC. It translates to CASSGWYPISFSETQYF.

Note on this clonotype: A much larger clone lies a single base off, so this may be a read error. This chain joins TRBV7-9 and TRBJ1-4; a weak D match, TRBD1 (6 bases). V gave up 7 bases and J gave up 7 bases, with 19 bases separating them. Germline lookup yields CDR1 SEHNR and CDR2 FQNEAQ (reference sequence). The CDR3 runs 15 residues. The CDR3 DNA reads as TGTGCCAGCAACTACACTACAGGGAGGGGTGAAAAACTGTTTTTT. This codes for CASNYTTGRGEKLFF.

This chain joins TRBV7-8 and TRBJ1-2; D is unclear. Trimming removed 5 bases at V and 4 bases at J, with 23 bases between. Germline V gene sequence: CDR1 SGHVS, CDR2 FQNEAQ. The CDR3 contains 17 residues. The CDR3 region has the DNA TGTGCCAGCAGCGCACTTGTGTTTACCCGAAAGACCTATGGCTACACCTTC. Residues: CASSALVFTRKTYGYTF.

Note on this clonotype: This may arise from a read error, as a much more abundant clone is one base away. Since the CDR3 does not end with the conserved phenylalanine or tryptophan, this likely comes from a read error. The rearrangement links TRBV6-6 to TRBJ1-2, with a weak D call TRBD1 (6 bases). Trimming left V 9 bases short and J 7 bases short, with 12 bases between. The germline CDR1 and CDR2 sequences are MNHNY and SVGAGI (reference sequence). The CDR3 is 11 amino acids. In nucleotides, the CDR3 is TGTGCCAGTACGGGGGCGCGTGGCTACACCTAC. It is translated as CASTGARGYTY.

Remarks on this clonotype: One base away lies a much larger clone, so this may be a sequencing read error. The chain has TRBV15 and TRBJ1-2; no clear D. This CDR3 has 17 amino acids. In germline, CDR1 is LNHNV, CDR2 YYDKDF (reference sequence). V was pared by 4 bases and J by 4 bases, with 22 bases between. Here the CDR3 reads CATSNTKGCGKTYGYTF. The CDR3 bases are TGTGCCACCAGCAATACAAAAGGGTGTGGAAAGACCTATGGCTACACCTTC. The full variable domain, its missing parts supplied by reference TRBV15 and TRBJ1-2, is DAMVIQNPRYQVTQFGKPVTLSCSQTLNHNVMYWYQQKSSQAPKLLFHYYDKDFNNEADTPDNFQSRRPNTSFCFLDIRSPGLGDTAMYLCATSNTKGCGKTYGYTFGSGTRLTVV.

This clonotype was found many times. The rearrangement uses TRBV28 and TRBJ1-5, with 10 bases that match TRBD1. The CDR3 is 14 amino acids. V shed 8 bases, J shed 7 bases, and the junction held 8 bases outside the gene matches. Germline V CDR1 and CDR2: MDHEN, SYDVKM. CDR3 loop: CASYPGQGWQPQHF. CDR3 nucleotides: TGTGCCAGCTACCCGGGACAGGGGTGGCAGCCCCAGCATTTT.

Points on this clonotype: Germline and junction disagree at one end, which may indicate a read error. CDR3 sequence (DNA): TGTGCCGGCAGTATTTTATTTGAAAACACCGGGGAGCTGTTTTTT. This gives the protein CAGSILFENTGELFF. The chain has TRBV28 and TRBJ2-2; D is uncertain. The CDR3 runs to 15 residues. Germline V gives CDR1 MDHEN, CDR2 SYDVKM.

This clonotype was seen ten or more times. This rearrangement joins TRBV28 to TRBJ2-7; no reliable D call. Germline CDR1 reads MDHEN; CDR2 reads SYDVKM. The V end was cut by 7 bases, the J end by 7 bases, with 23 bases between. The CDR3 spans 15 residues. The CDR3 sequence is CASTNPPTAGVEQYF. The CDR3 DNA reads TGTGCCAGCACCAACCCTCCCACGGCAGGCGTAGAGCAGTACTTC.

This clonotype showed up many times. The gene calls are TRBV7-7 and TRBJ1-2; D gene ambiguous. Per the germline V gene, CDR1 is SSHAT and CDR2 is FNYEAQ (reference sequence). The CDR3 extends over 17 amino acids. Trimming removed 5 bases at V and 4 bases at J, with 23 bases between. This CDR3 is CASSVGVKCRKTYGYTF. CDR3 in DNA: TGTGCCAGCAGCGTAGGCGTTAAGTGCCGAAAGACCTATGGCTACACCTTC. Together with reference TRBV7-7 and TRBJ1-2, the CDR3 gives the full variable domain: GAGVSQSPRYKVTKRGQDVTLRCDPISSHATLYWYQQALGQGPEFLTYFNYEAQPDKSGLPSDRFSAERPEGSISTLTIQRTEQRDSAMYRCASSVGVKCRKTYGYTFGSGTRLTVV.

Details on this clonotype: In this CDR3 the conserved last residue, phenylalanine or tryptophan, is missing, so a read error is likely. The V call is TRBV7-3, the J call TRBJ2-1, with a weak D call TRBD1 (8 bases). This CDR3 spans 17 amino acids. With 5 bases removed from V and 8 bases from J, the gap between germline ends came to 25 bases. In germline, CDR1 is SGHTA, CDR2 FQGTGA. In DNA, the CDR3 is TGTGCCAGCAGCCTACCCGGAGGTGACAGGGGAGGGGATGAGCAGTTCATC. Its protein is CASSLPGGDRGGDEQFI.